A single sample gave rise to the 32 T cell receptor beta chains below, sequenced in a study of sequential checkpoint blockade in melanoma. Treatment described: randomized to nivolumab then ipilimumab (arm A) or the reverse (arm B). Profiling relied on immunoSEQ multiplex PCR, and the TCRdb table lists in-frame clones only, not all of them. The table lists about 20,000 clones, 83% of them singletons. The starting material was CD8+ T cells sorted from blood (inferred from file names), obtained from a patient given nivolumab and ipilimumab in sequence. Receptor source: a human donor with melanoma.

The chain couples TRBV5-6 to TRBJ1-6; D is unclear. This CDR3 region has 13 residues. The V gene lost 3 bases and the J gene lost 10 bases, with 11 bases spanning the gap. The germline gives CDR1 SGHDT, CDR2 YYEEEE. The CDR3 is CASSWEELSPLHF. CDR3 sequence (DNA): TGTGCCAGCAGCTGGGAGGAGTTATCACCCCTCCACTTT.

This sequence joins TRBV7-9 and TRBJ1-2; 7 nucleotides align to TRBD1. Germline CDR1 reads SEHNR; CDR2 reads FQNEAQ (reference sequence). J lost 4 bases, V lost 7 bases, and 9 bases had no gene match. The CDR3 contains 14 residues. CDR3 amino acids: CASTQGGHTYGYTF. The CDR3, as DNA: TGTGCCAGCACCCAGGGGGGACATACCTATGGCTACACCTTC.

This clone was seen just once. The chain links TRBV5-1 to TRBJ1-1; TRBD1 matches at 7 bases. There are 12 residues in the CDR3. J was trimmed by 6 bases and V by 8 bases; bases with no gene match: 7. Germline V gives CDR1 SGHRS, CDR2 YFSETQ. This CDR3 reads CASYDRVAEAFF. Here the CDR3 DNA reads TGCGCCAGTTACGACAGGGTGGCTGAAGCTTTCTTT.

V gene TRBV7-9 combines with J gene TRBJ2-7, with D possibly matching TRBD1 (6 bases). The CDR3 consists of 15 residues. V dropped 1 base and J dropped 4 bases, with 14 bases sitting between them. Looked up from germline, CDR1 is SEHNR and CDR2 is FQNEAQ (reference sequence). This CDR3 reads CASSLDRQGLYEQYF. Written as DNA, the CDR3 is TGTGCCAGCAGCTTAGATCGGCAGGGGTTGTACGAGCAGTACTTC. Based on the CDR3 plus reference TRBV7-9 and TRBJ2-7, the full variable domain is DTGVSQNPRHKITKRGQNVTFRCDPISEHNRLYWYRQTLGQGPEFLTYFQNEAQLEKSRLLSDRFSAERPKGSFSTLEIQRTEQGDSAMYLCASSLDRQGLYEQYFGPGTRLTVT.

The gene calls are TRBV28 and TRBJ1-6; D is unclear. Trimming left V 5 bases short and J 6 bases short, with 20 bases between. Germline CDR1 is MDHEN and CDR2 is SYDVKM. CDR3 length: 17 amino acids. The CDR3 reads CASSLTQPWESNSPLHF. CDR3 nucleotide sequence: TGTGCCAGCAGTCTTACCCAGCCGTGGGAGTCTAATTCACCCCTCCACTTT.

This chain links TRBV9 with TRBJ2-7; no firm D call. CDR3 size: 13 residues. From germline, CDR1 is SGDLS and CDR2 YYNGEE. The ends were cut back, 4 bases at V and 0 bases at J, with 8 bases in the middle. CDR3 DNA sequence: TGTGCCAGCAGCCCGCCCGGCTCCTACGAGCAGTACTTC. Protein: CASSPPGSYEQYF.

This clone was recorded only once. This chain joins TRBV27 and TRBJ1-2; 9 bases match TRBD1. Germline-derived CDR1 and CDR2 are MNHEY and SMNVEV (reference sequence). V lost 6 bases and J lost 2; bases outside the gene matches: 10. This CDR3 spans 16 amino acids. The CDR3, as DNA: TGTGCCAGCAGCCCCGGGACAGGGCTTGTGAACTATGGCTACACCTTC. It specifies CASSPGTGLVNYGYTF.

In nucleotides, the CDR3 is TGTGCCAGCAGAGTCGAGGAACAGGAGCCTTTCATGAACACTGAAGCTTTCTTT. It is translated as CASRVEEQEPFMNTEAFF. V gene TRBV2 combines with J gene TRBJ1-1, with D perhaps matching TRBD1 (5 bases). There are 18 residues in the CDR3. Deletions cut 6 bases from V and 0 bases from J, with 23 bases between. Germline V CDR1 and CDR2: SNHLY, FYNNEI.

CDR3 in DNA: TGTGCCAGCAGCTTGGGCGGGAGGGCCTACGAGCAGTACTTC. Its protein is CASSLGGRAYEQYF. The chain recombines TRBV7-4 with TRBJ2-7, with 9 bases lining up with TRBD2. The junction had 2 bases not matched to a gene; V was cut back by 3 bases and J by 2 bases. Germline V gene lookup returns CDR1 SGHVT and CDR2 SQSDAQ. This CDR3 comprises 14 residues.

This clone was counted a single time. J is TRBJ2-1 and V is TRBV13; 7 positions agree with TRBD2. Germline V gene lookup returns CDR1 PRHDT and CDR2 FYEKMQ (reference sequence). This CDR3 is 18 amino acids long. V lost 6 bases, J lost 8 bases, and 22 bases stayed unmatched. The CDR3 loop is CASRNLRAGPGNVDEQFF. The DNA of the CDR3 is TGTGCCAGCAGGAACCTACGAGCGGGACCAGGAAACGTCGATGAGCAGTTCTTC.

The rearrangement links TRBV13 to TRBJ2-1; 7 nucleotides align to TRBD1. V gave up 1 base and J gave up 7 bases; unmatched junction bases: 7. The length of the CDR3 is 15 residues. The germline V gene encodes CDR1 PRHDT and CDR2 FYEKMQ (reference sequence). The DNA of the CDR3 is TGTGCCAGCAGCTTAGTTTTGGGACAGTTGAATGAGCAGTTCTTC. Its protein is CASSLVLGQLNEQFF.

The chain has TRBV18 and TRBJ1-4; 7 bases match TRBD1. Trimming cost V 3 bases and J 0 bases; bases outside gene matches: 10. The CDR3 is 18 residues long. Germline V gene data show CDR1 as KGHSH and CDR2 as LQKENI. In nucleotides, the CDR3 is TGTGCCAGCTCACCCTCCGGGACAGCTTTTGCAACTAATGAAAAACTGTTTTTT. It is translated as CASSPSGTAFATNEKLFF. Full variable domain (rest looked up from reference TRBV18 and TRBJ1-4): NAGVMQNPRHLVRRRGQEARLRCSPMKGHSHVYWYRQLPEEGLKFMVYLQKENIIDESGMPKERFSAEFPKEGPSILRIQQVVRGDSAAYFCASSPSGTAFATNEKLFFGSGTQLSVL.

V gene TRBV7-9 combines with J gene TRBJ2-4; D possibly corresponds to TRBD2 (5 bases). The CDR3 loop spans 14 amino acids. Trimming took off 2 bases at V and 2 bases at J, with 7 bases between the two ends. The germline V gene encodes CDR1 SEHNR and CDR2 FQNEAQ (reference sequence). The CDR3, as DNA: TGTGCCAGCAGCTTACCGGGGACCAAAAACATTCAGTACTTC. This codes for CASSLPGTKNIQYF.

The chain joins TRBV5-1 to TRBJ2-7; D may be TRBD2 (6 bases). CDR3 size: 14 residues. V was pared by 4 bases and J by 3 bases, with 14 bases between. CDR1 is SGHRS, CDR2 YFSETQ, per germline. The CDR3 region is CASSPGTGGYEQYF. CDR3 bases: TGCGCCAGCAGCCCAGGGACTGGGGGCTACGAGCAGTACTTC.

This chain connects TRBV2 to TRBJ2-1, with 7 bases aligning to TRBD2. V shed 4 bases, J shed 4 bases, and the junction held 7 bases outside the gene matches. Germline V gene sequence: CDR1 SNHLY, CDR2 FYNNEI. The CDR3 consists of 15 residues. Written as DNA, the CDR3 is TGTGCCAGCAGTGCGCGGCTAGCGGTATACAATGAGCAGTTCTTC. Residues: CASSARLAVYNEQFF.

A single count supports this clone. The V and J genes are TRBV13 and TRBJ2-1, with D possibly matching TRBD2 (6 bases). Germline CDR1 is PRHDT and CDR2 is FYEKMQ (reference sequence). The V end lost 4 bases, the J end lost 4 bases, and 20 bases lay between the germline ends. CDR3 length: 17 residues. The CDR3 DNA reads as TGTGCCAGCAGCTCCCACCCCCTCGCGGGACTTTACAATGAGCAGTTCTTC. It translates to CASSSHPLAGLYNEQFF. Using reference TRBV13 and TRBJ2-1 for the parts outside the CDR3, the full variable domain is AAGVIQSPRHLIKEKRETATLKCYPIPRHDTVYWYQQGPGQDPQFLISFYEKMQSDKGSIPDRFSAQQFSDYHSELNMSSLELGDSALYFCASSSHPLAGLYNEQFFGPGTRLTVL.

CDR3: CASSLAGTSAYNEQFF. The CDR3 region has the DNA TGTGCCAGCAGTTTAGCGGGGACTAGCGCCTACAATGAGCAGTTCTTC. The chain recombines TRBV28 with TRBJ2-1, with 10 positions matching TRBD2. This CDR3 comprises 16 residues. The germline V gene encodes CDR1 MDHEN and CDR2 SYDVKM. The ends lost 2 bases at V and 2 bases at J; junction bases unmatched: 3. The whole variable domain, filled in from reference TRBV28 and TRBJ2-1, reads DVKVTQSSRYLVKRTGEKVFLECVQDMDHENMFWYRQDPGLGLRLIYFSYDVKMKEKGDIPEGYSVSREKKERFSLILESASTNQTSMYLCASSLAGTSAYNEQFFGPGTRLTVL.

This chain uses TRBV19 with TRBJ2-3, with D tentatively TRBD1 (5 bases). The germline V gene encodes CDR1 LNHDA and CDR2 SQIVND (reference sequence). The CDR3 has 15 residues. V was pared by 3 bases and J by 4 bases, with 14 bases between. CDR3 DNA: TGTGCCAGTAGTATGAGGTCCAGGGCCTCAGATACGCAGTATTTT. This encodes CASSMRSRASDTQYF. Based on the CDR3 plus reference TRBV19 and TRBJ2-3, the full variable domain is DGGITQSPKYLFRKEGQNVTLSCEQNLNHDAMYWYRQDPGQGLRLIYYSQIVNDFQKGDIAEGYSVSREKKESFPLTVTSAQKNPTAFYLCASSMRSRASDTQYFGPGTRLTVL.

As DNA, the CDR3 is TGTGCCAGCAGTTACCGGCAGGGCTATGGCTACACCTTC. Amino acid sequence: CASSYRQGYGYTF. The chain is built from TRBV6-5 and TRBJ1-2; a weak D match, TRBD1 (5 bases). V was shortened by 2 bases and J by 4 bases, with 8 bases between the two germline ends. Germline V gene data show CDR1 as MNHEY and CDR2 as SVGAGI. The CDR3 length is 13 residues.

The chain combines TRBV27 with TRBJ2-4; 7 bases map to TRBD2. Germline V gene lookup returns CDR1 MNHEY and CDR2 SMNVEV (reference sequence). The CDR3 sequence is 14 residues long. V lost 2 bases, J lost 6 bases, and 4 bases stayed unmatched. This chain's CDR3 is CASSLNGGGNIQYF. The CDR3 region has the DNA TGTGCCAGCAGTTTAAATGGCGGGGGAAACATTCAGTACTTC.

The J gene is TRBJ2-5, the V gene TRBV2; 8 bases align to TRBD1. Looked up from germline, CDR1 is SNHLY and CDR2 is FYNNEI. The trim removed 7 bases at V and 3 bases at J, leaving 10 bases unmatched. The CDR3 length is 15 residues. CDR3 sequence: CASMPAGQGEETQYF. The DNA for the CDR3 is TGTGCCAGCATGCCCGCCGGACAGGGAGAAGAGACCCAGTACTTC.

CDR3 coding DNA: TGTGCCAGCAGTTCTGACATGGACTATGGCTACACCTTC. Encoded protein: CASSSDMDYGYTF. The rearrangement links TRBV2 to TRBJ1-2; no definite D call. Deletions cut 5 bases from V and 3 bases from J, with 10 bases between. This CDR3 has 13 amino acids. Germline V gene lookup returns CDR1 SNHLY and CDR2 FYNNEI.

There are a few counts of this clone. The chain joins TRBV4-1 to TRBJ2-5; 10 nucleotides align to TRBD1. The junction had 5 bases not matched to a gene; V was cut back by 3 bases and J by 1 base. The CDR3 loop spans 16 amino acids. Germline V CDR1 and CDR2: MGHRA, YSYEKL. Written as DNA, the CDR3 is TGCGCCAGCAGCCAGGGAGACAGGGGGCTCCAAGAGACCCAGTACTTC. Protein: CASSQGDRGLQETQYF.

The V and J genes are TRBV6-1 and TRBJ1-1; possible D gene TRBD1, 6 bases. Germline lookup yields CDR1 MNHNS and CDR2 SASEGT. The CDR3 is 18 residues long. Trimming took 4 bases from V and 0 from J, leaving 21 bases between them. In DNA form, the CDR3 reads TGTGCCAGCAGTGGAGGGACATTGATTCGTTCGATGAACACTGAAGCTTTCTTT. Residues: CASSGGTLIRSMNTEAFF.

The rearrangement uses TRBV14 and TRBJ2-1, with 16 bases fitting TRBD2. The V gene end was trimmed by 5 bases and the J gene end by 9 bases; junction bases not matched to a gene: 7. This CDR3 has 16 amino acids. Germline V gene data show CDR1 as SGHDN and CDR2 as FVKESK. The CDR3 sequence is CASSGGTSGGVGEQFF. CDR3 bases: TGTGCCAGCAGCGGAGGGACTAGCGGGGGGGTAGGTGAGCAGTTCTTC.

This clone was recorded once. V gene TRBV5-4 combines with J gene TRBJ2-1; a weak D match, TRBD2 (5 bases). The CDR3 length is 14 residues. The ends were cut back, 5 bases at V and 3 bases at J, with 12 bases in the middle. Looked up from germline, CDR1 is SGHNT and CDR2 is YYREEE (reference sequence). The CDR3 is CASRLDGDYNEQFF. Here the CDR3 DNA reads TGTGCCAGCAGGCTTGACGGGGACTACAATGAGCAGTTCTTC.

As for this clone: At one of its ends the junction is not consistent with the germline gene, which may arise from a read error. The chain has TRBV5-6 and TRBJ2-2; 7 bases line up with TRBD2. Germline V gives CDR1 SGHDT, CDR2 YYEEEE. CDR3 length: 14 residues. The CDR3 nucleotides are TGTGCCAGCAGTTTAAGCGGGAACGCCGGGGAGCTGTTTTTT. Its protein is CASSLSGNAGELFF.

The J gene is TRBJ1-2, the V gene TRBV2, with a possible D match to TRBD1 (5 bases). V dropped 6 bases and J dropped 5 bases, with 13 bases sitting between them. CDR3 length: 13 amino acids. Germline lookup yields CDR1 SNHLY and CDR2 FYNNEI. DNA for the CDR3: TGTGCCAGCAGGACGACAAGACAGTATGGCTACACCTTC. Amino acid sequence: CASRTTRQYGYTF.

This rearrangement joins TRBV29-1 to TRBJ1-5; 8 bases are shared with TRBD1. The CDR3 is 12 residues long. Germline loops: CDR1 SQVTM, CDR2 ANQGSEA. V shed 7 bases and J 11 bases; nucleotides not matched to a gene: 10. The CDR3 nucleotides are TGCAGCGCCGAGGGTACAGGGGGTACCCAGCATTTT. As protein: CSAEGTGGTQHF. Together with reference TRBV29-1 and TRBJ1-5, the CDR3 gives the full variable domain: SAVISQKPSRDICQRGTSLTIQCQVDSQVTMMFWYRQQPGQSLTLIATANQGSEATYESGFVIDKFPISRPNLTFSTLTVSNMSPEDSSIYLCSAEGTGGTQHFGDGTRLSIL.

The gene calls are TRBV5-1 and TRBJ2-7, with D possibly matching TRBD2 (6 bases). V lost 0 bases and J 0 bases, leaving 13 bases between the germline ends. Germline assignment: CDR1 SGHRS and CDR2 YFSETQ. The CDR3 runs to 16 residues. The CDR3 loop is CASSLGRGGTSYEQYF. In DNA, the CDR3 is TGCGCCAGCAGCTTGGGCCGGGGCGGGACCTCCTACGAGCAGTACTTC.

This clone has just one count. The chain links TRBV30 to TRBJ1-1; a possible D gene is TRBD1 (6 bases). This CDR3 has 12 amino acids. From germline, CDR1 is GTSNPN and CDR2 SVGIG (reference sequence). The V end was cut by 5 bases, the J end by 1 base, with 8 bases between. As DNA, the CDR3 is TGTGCCTGGGGACAGCCGAACACTGAAGCTTTCTTT. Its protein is CAWGQPNTEAFF.

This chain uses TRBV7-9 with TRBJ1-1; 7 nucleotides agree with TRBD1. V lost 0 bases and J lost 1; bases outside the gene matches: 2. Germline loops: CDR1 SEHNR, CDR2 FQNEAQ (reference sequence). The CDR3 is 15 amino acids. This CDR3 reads CASSLAGQWNTEAFF. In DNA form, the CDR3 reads TGTGCCAGCAGCTTAGCGGGACAGTGGAACACTGAAGCTTTCTTT.